These 32 T cell receptor beta chains were sequenced from one sample in a study of T cells in Graves' hyperthyroidism and ophthalmopathy. TCR beta CDR3 regions were amplified from RNA transcripts. HTBI primers drove first-round RT-PCR of the TCR CDR3. TCRdb independently ran MiXCR on the multiplex PCR reads; one entry per CDR3 protein. Counted here are about 270,000 distinct CDR3 sequences, roughly 20% occurring once; the ten biggest clones make up over 55%. Sequencing was done on a sample of blood. The receptors shown here come from a man aged 25 to 40 with Graves' ophthalmopathy.

This clonotype has ten or more counts. The gene calls are TRBV7-9 and TRBJ2-7, with a weak D call TRBD2 (5 bases). CDR3 length: 20 residues. Trimming stripped 0 bases from V and 4 bases from J, with 28 bases between. Per germline, CDR1 SEHNR and CDR2 FQNEAQ (reference sequence). Here the CDR3 reads CASSLAWEKQIGGYVYEQYF. The DNA for the CDR3 is TGTGCCAGCAGCTTAGCCTGGGAGAAGCAGATTGGAGGTTATGTGTACGAGCAGTACTTC.

The rearrangement uses TRBV11-1 and TRBJ2-1, with TRBD1 matching 7 bases. V lost 7 bases and J lost 4; bases outside the gene matches: 4. The CDR3 contains 13 residues. The germline V gene has CDR1 SGHAT and CDR2 FQDESV (reference sequence). CDR3: CASTETGYNEQFF. In DNA form, the CDR3 reads TGTGCCAGCACCGAGACAGGGTACAATGAGCAGTTCTTC.

The chain is built from TRBV28 and TRBJ2-1, with TRBD1 identical over 8 bases. The CDR3 spans 16 residues. The V segment lost 7 bases and the J segment 4 bases; nucleotides outside the gene matches: 12. The germline CDR1 and CDR2 sequences are MDHEN and SYDVKM. The CDR3 region has the DNA TGTGCCAGCAAGGGTCGGGGGACAGGCGGATACAATGAGCAGTTCTTC. Translation: CASKGRGTGGYNEQFF.

This clonotype was detected a few times. V usage is TRBV24-1 and J usage is TRBJ2-3; the D is unclear. V lost 6 bases and J 6 bases, leaving 6 bases between the germline ends. CDR3 size: 11 residues. The germline V gene encodes CDR1 KGHDR and CDR2 SFDVKD. The CDR3 loop is CATSSRDTQYF. The CDR3 DNA follows: TGTGCCACCAGTTCCAGGGATACGCAGTATTTT.

The chain couples TRBV7-9 to TRBJ2-2; the D is unclear. Germline lookup yields CDR1 SEHNR and CDR2 FQNEAQ (reference sequence). Trimming cost V 0 bases and J 5 bases, with 13 bases left between them. This CDR3 is built from 16 residues. Here the CDR3 DNA reads TGTGCCAGCAGCTTAGCCCAAGGACGGATGACCGGGGAGCTGTTTTTT. This sequence encodes CASSLAQGRMTGELFF.

This clonotype came up a few times. This rearrangement joins TRBV4-2 to TRBJ2-1; 9 positions match TRBD2. The CDR3 is made up of 16 amino acids. The V and J ends lost 1 base and 3 bases, in that order; junction bases with no gene match: 4. Germline CDR1 reads LGHNA; CDR2 reads YNFKEQ. CDR3 sequence reads: CASSQGTAGGYNEQFF. CDR3 in DNA: TGTGCCAGCAGCCAAGGGACAGCGGGAGGCTACAATGAGCAGTTCTTC.

This clonotype came up many times. The chain recombines TRBV12-3 or TRBV12-4 with TRBJ2-1, with 8 positions matching TRBD2. The CDR3 covers 15 residues. V lost 6 bases to trimming and J lost 7 bases; unmatched junction nucleotides: 11. CDR3 amino acids: CASSLREGQGNEQFF. Written as DNA, the CDR3 is TGTGCCAGCAGCCTCCGGGAGGGCCAAGGGAATGAGCAGTTCTTC.

The chain has TRBV18 and TRBJ2-7, with D perhaps TRBD2 (6 bases). CDR3 length equals 15 residues. The germline V and J ends were trimmed by 5 bases and 3 bases, with 17 bases remaining between them. Germline V gene lookup returns CDR1 KGHSH and CDR2 LQKENI. The CDR3 bases are TGTGCCAGCTCATATGGGGGGTCCGGAGTCTACGAGCAGTACTTC. It encodes CASSYGGSGVYEQYF.

J is TRBJ2-2 and V is TRBV2; D gene uncertain. The CDR3 contains 13 residues. V gave up 6 bases and J gave up 5 bases, with 10 bases separating them. The germline gives CDR1 SNHLY, CDR2 FYNNEI. In DNA, the CDR3 is TGTGCCAGCAGGGCACGGTTTACCGGGGAGCTGTTTTTT. Translated, it gives CASRARFTGELFF.

This clonotype was counted many times. The chain has TRBV12-3 or TRBV12-4 and TRBJ1-2, with D unclear. Trimming removed 7 bases from V and 2 bases from J, with 14 bases in between. The CDR3 spans 14 residues. The CDR3 DNA reads TGTGCCAGCAACTCAATCTCGGACAACTATGGCTACACCTTC. Protein product: CASNSISDNYGYTF.

The chain uses TRBV20-1 and TRBJ2-6, with 11 nucleotides matching TRBD1. V lost 6 bases and J lost 0; bases outside the gene matches: 4. Per the germline V gene, CDR1 is DFQATT and CDR2 is SNEGSKA (reference sequence). The CDR3 consists of 16 residues. The CDR3 region is CSAPDRGHSGANVLTF. The CDR3 region has the DNA TGCAGTGCCCCGGACAGGGGGCACTCTGGGGCCAACGTCCTGACTTTC.

This clonotype was seen just once. This chain connects TRBV25-1 to TRBJ1-5; TRBD1 is a possible D gene (6 bases). Trimming shortened V by 5 bases and J by 5 bases, and 13 bases separated the two germline ends. Per germline, CDR1 MGHDK and CDR2 SYGVNS. The CDR3 length is 14 residues. The CDR3 coding sequence is TGTGCCAGCAGTCCCGGGGGGCTTGATCAGCCCCAGCATTTT. Its protein is CASSPGGLDQPQHF.

This clonotype was observed at least ten times. The chain has TRBV28 and TRBJ1-2, with D maybe TRBD1 (5 bases). This CDR3 is 15 amino acids long. V gave up 6 bases and J gave up 1 base, with 15 bases separating them. Germline lookup yields CDR1 MDHEN and CDR2 SYDVKM. CDR3 DNA: TGTGCCAGCAGCCAAACAGGCCGCGATAACTATGGCTACACCTTC. This sequence encodes CASSQTGRDNYGYTF.

In this sample, this clonotype turned up many times. This chain joins TRBV11-2 and TRBJ2-3, with TRBD2 as a possible D gene (6 bases). V dropped 1 base and J dropped 4 bases, with 9 bases sitting between them. Germline V gene sequence: CDR1 SGHAT, CDR2 FQNNGV. The CDR3 extends over 14 amino acids. CDR3 residues: CASSLVWGADTQYF. Here the CDR3 DNA reads TGTGCCAGCAGCTTAGTGTGGGGGGCAGATACGCAGTATTTT.

This clonotype was counted a few times. This rearrangement joins TRBV20-1 to TRBJ2-5; tentatively, D is TRBD2 (6 bases). Looked up from germline, CDR1 is DFQATT and CDR2 is SNEGSKA (reference sequence). V was pared by 3 bases and J by 5 bases, with 10 bases between. CDR3 size: 12 residues. CDR3 in amino acids: CSASWRGETQYF. Written as DNA, the CDR3 is TGCAGTGCTAGCTGGCGGGGTGAGACCCAGTACTTC.

V is TRBV3-1 and J is TRBJ2-5; 8 positions match TRBD2. Trimming removed 2 bases from V and 1 base from J; junction bases left unmatched: 6. This CDR3 has 16 residues. Germline loops: CDR1 LGHDT, CDR2 YNNKEL (reference sequence). CDR3 nucleotide sequence: TGTGCCAGCAGCCAACCGGGAGGGGGGCCCCAAGAGACCCAGTACTTC. Its protein is CASSQPGGGPQETQYF.

The V gene is TRBV6-1, the J gene TRBJ1-1; D may be TRBD1 (6 bases). The CDR3 has 13 amino acids. V was clipped by 8 bases and J by 9 bases, with 19 bases between them. The germline V gene has CDR1 MNHNS and CDR2 SASEGT. The DNA of the CDR3 is TGTGCCAGCCGACTAAGTTACCAGGGGAAAGCTTTCTTT. Protein: CASRLSYQGKAFF.

The rearrangement joins TRBV20-1 to TRBJ2-1, with 7 bases matching TRBD2. After removal of 4 bases from V and 1 base from J, the junction contained 7 bases not matched to a gene. The CDR3 runs to 15 residues. Germline V lookup: CDR1 DFQATT, CDR2 SNEGSKA (reference sequence). The CDR3 sequence is CSANPAGPSYNEQFF. The CDR3 DNA sequence: TGCAGTGCTAATCCAGCGGGGCCTTCCTACAATGAGCAGTTCTTC.

The table lists this clonotype with a few counts. V is TRBV28 and J is TRBJ2-5; the D is unclear. This CDR3 is 14 amino acids long. The germline CDR1 and CDR2 sequences are MDHEN and SYDVKM. Deletions cut 2 bases from V and 5 bases from J, with 12 bases between. This CDR3 is CASSLPSPGETQYF. The CDR3 region has the DNA TGTGCCAGCAGTTTACCTTCCCCGGGCGAGACCCAGTACTTC.

This clonotype was recorded many times. The rearrangement joins TRBV7-9 to TRBJ1-1; D perhaps matches TRBD1 (6 bases). Between the trimmed V and J ends, which lost 0 bases and 6 bases, there was a span of 8 bases. This CDR3 region has 13 residues. Germline V CDR1 and CDR2: SEHNR, FQNEAQ (reference sequence). The CDR3 is CASSLAPGAEAFF. CDR3 sequence (DNA): TGTGCCAGCAGCTTAGCGCCAGGGGCTGAAGCTTTCTTT.

This clonotype was found many times. The CDR3 region has the DNA TGTGCCAGCTCTGGGGACACGAGCTCCTACGAGCAGTACTTC. Amino acids: CASSGDTSSYEQYF. The genes are TRBV18 and TRBJ2-7, with D perhaps TRBD1 (6 bases). Trimming took 6 bases from V and 0 from J, leaving 12 bases between them. This CDR3 is built from 14 residues. Germline CDR1 reads KGHSH; CDR2 reads LQKENI. The full variable domain, rest sourced from reference TRBV18 and TRBJ2-7, is NAGVMQNPRHLVRRRGQEARLRCSPMKGHSHVYWYRQLPEEGLKFMVYLQKENIIDESGMPKERFSAEFPKEGPSILRIQQVVRGDSAAYFCASSGDTSSYEQYFGPGTRLTVT.

The table lists this clonotype with a few counts. The chain carries TRBV5-1 and TRBJ1-2; 8 bases map to TRBD1. This CDR3 has 13 residues. CDR1 is SGHRS, CDR2 YFSETQ, per germline. Germline trimming cut 4 bases from V and 8 bases from J; bases unmatched to any gene: 7. CDR3 protein: CASSPDRVEGYTF. The CDR3 region has the DNA TGCGCCAGCAGCCCGGACAGGGTGGAAGGCTACACCTTC.

V gene TRBV7-2 combines with J gene TRBJ2-1; 7 bases fit TRBD2. This CDR3 comprises 15 residues. V lost 9 bases to trimming and J lost 8 bases; unmatched junction nucleotides: 16. Germline CDR1 and CDR2: SGHTA and FQGNSA. CDR3 sequence: CASMLVAGISDEQFF. CDR3 in DNA: TGTGCCAGTATGCTAGTAGCGGGTATTTCGGATGAGCAGTTCTTC.

This clonotype was picked up a small number of times. The DNA of the CDR3 is TGTGCCAGCAGTCCGGGACTAGGAAGGGAGACCCAGTACTTC. Translation: CASSPGLGRETQYF. This rearrangement joins TRBV12-3 or TRBV12-4 to TRBJ2-5; 8 positions match TRBD2. With V trimmed by 5 bases and J by 5 bases, 7 bases remained unmatched. The CDR3 is made up of 14 amino acids.

J is TRBJ2-3 and V is TRBV20-1; D is unclear. This CDR3 is built from 15 residues. Trimming left V 6 bases short and J 0 bases short, with 16 bases between. CDR1 DFQATT and CDR2 SNEGSKA come from the germline V gene (reference sequence). The CDR3 spells CSAKDFLASTDTQYF. The CDR3 DNA reads TGCAGTGCGAAAGACTTTTTGGCTAGCACAGATACGCAGTATTTT.

The CDR3 region is CASSLGYRGDGTEAFF. The CDR3 DNA reads as TGCGCCAGCAGCTTGGGGTACAGGGGAGATGGCACTGAAGCTTTCTTT. The chain combines TRBV5-1 with TRBJ1-1, with 7 bases identical to TRBD1. The CDR3 is 16 residues long. Trimming cost V 0 bases and J 4 bases; bases outside gene matches: 9. Germline-derived CDR1 and CDR2 are SGHRS and YFSETQ.

At least ten counts were recorded for this clonotype. CDR3 sequence: CASSLEGALNTGELFF. CDR3 in DNA: TGTGCCAGCAGCTTAGAGGGGGCTCTGAACACCGGGGAGCTGTTTTTT. The V gene is TRBV11-2, the J gene TRBJ2-2; D may be TRBD1 (6 bases). Germline V gene sequence: CDR1 SGHAT, CDR2 FQNNGV. The CDR3 is made up of 16 amino acids. V shed 0 bases and J shed 1 base, with 9 bases lying between them.

A few counts support this clonotype. The rearrangement uses TRBV29-1 and TRBJ2-6, with D maybe TRBD1 (5 bases). The CDR3 runs to 15 residues. Germline-derived CDR1 and CDR2 are SQVTM and ANQGSEA. V dropped 6 bases and J dropped 1 base, with 13 bases sitting between them. The chain's CDR3 is CSVTVQPSGANVLTF. The CDR3 coding sequence is TGCAGCGTGACAGTCCAACCGTCTGGGGCCAACGTCCTGACTTTC.

The chain is built from TRBV5-6 and TRBJ1-2, with 7 nucleotides matching TRBD1. V shed 2 bases and J 2 bases; nucleotides not matched to a gene: 6. The length of the CDR3 is 15 residues. The germline V gene encodes CDR1 SGHDT and CDR2 YYEEEE. The CDR3 loop is CASSFRDRENYGYTF. CDR3 DNA sequence: TGTGCCAGCAGCTTCCGGGACAGAGAAAACTATGGCTACACCTTC.

Many counts were recorded for this clonotype. The chain joins TRBV7-3 to TRBJ2-3; the D gene is possibly TRBD1 (5 bases). Germline loops: CDR1 SGHTA, CDR2 FQGTGA. V was shortened by 3 bases and J by 6 bases, with 10 bases between the two germline ends. CDR3 length equals 13 residues. The CDR3 nucleotides are TGTGCCAGCAGCTTCCAGGGTTGGGATACGCAGTATTTT. Protein product: CASSFQGWDTQYF. Combining the CDR3 with reference TRBV7-3 and TRBJ2-3 gives the whole variable domain GAGVSQTPSNKVTEKGKYVELRCDPISGHTALYWYRQSLGQGPEFLIYFQGTGAADDSGLPNDRFFAVRPEGSVSTLKIQRTERGDSAVYLCASSFQGWDTQYFGPGTRLTVL.

In its sample, this clonotype was seen many times. The J gene is TRBJ2-7, the V gene TRBV5-1, with 7 positions matching TRBD1. The CDR3 spans 14 residues. Germline V gives CDR1 SGHRS, CDR2 YFSETQ. Losses at the gene ends were 4 bases for V and 3 bases for J; bases not matched to a gene: 7. CDR3 bases: TGCGCCAGCAGCATCCGGGACAGCTTCTACGAGCAGTACTTC. Protein product: CASSIRDSFYEQYF.

With regard to this clonotype: One end of the junction varies from germline; a read error may be responsible. This chain connects TRBV5-1 to TRBJ1-1; TRBD1 agrees at 7 bases. The CDR3 covers 14 residues. Germline V lookup: CDR1 SGHRS, CDR2 YFSETQ. In nucleotides, the CDR3 is TGCGCCAGCAGCGGGAAGGGGGCGCACACTGAAGTTTTCTTT. Translated: CASSGKGAHTEVFF.